One T cell receptor beta chain is described in this entry. This clonotype turned up a few times. Its antigen remains unidentified. Within one base of it there is no much larger clone, and no base qualities were kept. The sample comes from a study of T cells after yellow fever vaccination (dated by TCRdb to between 2018 and 2020). Study-wide context: The SMART-Seq v4 Ultra Low Input RNA kit was used to prepare libraries from fractions with low cell numbers. To follow T-cell clones before and after primary and booster YFV17D yellow fever vaccination, bulk TCR alpha and beta repertoires were sequenced over time. Two healthy male donors, one aged 18 to 29 and one aged 30 to 40 years, made up the cohort. Blood was collected at multiple timepoints before and after primary and secondary immunization, and bulk PBMC replicates and cell subsets were isolated. General conclusions and limits of the study: Computational filtering was required because FACS-sorted repertoires could contain abundant contaminating clonotypes from the bulk population. Because only a couple of donors were included in the study, the extent to which the findings can be generalized is limited. A small share of clonotypes was detected in both CD4 and CD8 compartments, with the overlap likely arising from convergent recombination. Compared with the primary T-cell response, the secondary T-cell response was faster but weaker, reaching its peak on day 5 rather than on day 15. Most clones expanded after primary vaccination (around 97% of CD4 and roughly 88% of CD8) were re-detected after the booster, suggesting that broad memory maintenance occurred.

The label giving this sample's treatment or condition can be read as: live attenuated yellow fever vaccine strain. PBMCs were isolated from peripheral blood using a standard Ficoll-Paque protocol. Dynabeads CD4 and CD8 positive selection kits were used to isolate CD4 and CD8 T-cell fractions. TriZol was used to extract RNA from bulk PBMCs, CD4 and CD8 fractions, and dextramer-positive and dextramer-negative fractions. TCR cDNA was synthesized by 5'RACE template switching, which introduced a universal primer site and unique molecular identifiers. cDNA synthesis was primed from both the TCR alpha and TCR beta constant segments. Libraries were amplified in two PCR steps, with sample barcodes and sequencing adapters added in the second step. Sequencing of libraries was performed on Illumina HiSeq 2500 (2x100 bp) or NovaSeq (2x150 bp). In the source study's methods: MIGEC handled demultiplexing of reads and collapsing into UMI consensus sequences, while MiXCR performed V(D)J alignment. Using edgeR on replicate PBMC samples, clonotypes were called vaccine-responding if FDR was below 0.01 and the log2 fold change was above 5 up to day 15. CD4 or CD8 identity was assigned to each bulk clonotype according to whether the clonotype was present at higher abundance in the sequenced CD4 repertoire or the sequenced CD8 repertoire. TCRdb redid the processing of the public reads, applying fastp at Q25 and MiXCR, and retained in-frame beta chains. Every distinct CDR3 protein forms one entry, paired with its most common genes and DNA. TCRdb, rather than the study authors, made the V and J calls. Across this sample there are 200,000 to 250,000 distinct CDR3 sequences, with about 7% seen only once. About 0.85% of the sample is in the top ten clones.

V loses 6 bases of germline sequence and J loses 5 bases, and the interval between the two ends is 11 bases. From its cysteine to its phenylalanine, the CDR3 spans 13 amino acids. The kept DNA is CDR3 alone, 39 bases in frame from the first base. CDR1 and CDR2 are read off the germline V gene (reference sequence) as SEHNR and FQNEAQ. This clonotype originated in a man in his thirties or forties who received the YFV17D yellow fever vaccine. Source: CD4+ T cells sorted from PBMCs, taken 15 days after the yellow fever booster vaccination. This sequence uses TRBV7-9 and TRBJ2-1, with no confidently assigned D gene. The CDR3 amino acid sequence is: CASSPEWNNEQFF. DNA sequence: TGTGCCAGCAGTCCCGAGTGGAACAATGAGCAGTTCTTC.